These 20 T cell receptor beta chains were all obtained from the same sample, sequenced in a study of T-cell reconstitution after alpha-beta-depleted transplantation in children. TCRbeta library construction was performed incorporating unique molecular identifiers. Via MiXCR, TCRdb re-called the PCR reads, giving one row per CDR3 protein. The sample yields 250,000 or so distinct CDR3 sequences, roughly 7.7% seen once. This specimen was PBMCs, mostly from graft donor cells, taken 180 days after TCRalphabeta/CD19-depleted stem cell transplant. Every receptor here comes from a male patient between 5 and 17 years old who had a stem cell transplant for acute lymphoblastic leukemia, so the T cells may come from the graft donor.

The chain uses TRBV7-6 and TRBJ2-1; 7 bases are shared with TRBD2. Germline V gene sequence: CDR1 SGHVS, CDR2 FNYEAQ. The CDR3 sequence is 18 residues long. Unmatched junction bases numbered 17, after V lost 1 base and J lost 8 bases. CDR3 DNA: TGTGCCAGCAGCTTAGAACGTGGAGGACTAGGTGATGACGATGAGCAGTTCTTC. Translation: CASSLERGGLGDDDEQFF.

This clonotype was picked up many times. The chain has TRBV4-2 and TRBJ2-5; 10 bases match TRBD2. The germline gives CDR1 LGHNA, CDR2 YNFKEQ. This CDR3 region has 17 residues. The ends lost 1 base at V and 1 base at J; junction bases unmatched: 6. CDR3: CASSQVQTSGAQETQYF. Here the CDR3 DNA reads TGTGCCAGCAGCCAAGTGCAAACTAGCGGGGCCCAAGAGACCCAGTACTTC.

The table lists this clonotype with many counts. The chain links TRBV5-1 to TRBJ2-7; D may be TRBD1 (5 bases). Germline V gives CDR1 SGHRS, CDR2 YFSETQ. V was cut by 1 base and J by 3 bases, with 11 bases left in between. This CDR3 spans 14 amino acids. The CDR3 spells CASSLQGLDYEQYF. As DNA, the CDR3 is TGCGCCAGCAGCTTGCAGGGTCTGGACTACGAGCAGTACTTC.

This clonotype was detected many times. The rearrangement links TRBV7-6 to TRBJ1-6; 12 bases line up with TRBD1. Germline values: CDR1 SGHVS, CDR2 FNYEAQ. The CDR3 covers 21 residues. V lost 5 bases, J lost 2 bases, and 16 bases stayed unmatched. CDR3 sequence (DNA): TGTGCCAGCAGCACAGAGAACGGGACAGGGGGCAGGGGGACCTATAATTCACCCCTCCACTTT. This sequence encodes CASSTENGTGGRGTYNSPLHF.

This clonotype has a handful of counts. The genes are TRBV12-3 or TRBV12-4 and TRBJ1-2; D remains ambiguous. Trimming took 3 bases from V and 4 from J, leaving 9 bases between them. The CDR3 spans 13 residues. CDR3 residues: CASSLNTLYGYTF. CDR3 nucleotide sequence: TGTGCCAGCAGTTTGAACACGCTCTATGGCTACACCTTC.

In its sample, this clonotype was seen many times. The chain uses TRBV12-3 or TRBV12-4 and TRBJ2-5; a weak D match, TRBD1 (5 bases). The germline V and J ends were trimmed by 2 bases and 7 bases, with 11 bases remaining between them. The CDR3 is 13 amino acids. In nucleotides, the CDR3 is TGTGCCAGCAGTTTAACAGGCTCAGGGACCCAGTACTTC. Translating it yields CASSLTGSGTQYF.

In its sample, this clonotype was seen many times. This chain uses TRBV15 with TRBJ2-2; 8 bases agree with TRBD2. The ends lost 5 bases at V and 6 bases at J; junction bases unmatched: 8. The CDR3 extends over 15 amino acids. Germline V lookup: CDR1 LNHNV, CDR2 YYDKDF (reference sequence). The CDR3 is CATSGGTSRSGELFF. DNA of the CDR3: TGTGCCACCAGCGGAGGGACTAGTAGGTCCGGGGAGCTGTTTTTT.

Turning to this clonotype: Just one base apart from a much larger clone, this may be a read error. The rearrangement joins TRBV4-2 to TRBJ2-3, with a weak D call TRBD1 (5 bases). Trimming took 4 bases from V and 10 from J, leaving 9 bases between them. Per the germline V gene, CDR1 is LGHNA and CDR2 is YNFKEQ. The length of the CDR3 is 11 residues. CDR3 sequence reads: CASSPGPSQYF. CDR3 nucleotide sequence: TGTGCCAGCAGCCCAGGGCCTTCGCAGTATTTT.

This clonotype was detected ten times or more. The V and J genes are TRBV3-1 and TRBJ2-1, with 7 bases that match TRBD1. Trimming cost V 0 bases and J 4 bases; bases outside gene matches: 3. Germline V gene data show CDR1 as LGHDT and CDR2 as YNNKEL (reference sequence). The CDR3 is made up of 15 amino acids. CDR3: CASSQESGGYNEQFF. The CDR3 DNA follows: TGTGCCAGCAGCCAAGAATCAGGGGGATACAATGAGCAGTTCTTC.

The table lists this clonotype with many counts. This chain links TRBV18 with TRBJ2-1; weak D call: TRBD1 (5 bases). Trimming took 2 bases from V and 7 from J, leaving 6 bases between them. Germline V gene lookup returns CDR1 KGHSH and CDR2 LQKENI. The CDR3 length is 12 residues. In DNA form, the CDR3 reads TGTGCCAGCTCACCAGGGGCGAATGAGCAGTTCTTC. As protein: CASSPGANEQFF.

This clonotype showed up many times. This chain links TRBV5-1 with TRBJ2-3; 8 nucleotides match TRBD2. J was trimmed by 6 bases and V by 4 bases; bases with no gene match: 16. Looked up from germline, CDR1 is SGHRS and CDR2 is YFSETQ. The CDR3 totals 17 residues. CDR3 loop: CASSPPRGAGDMDTQYF. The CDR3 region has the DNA TGCGCCAGCAGCCCTCCCAGGGGAGCGGGAGACATGGATACGCAGTATTTT.

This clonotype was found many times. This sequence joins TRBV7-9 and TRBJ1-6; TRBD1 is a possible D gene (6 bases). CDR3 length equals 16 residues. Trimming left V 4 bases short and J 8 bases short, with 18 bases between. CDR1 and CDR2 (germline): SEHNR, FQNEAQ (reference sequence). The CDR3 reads CASSYLGAGAYSPLHF. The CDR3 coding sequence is TGTGCCAGCAGCTATTTAGGGGCAGGGGCCTATTCACCCCTCCACTTT.

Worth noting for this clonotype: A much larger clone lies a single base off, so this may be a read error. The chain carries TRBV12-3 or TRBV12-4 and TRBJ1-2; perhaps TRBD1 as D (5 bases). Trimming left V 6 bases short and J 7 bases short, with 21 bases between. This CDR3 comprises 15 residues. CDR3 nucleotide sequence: TGTGCCAGCAGCACCACTCCGCGGAAAGGGGTTGGCTACACCTTC. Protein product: CASSTTPRKGVGYTF.

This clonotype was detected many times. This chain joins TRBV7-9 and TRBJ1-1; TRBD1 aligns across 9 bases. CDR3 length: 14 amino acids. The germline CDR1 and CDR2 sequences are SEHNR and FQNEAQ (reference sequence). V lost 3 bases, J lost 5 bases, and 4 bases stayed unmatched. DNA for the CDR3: TGTGCCAGCAGCTTCCGACAGGGGGGGACTGAAGCTTTCTTT. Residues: CASSFRQGGTEAFF.

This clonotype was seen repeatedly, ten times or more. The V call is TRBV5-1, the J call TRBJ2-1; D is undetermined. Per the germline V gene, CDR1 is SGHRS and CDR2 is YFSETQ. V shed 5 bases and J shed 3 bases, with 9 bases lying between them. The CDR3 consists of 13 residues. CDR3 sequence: CASRFAIYNEQFF. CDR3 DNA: TGCGCCAGCAGGTTCGCTATCTACAATGAGCAGTTCTTC.

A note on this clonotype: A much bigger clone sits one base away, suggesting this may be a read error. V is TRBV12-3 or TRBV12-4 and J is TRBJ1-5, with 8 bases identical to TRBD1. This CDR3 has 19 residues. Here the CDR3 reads CAISLVRRQGLVGNQPQHF. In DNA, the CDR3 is TGTGCCATCAGTTTAGTACGCCGACAGGGGTTGGTGGGCAATCAGCCCCAGCATTTT.

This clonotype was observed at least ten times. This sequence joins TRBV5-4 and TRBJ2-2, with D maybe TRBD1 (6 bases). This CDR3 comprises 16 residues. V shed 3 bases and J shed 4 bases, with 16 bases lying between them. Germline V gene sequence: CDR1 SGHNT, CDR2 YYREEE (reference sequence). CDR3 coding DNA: TGTGCCAGCAGCTCCGGACAGATCTACAGCACCGGGGAGCTGTTTTTT. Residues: CASSSGQIYSTGELFF.

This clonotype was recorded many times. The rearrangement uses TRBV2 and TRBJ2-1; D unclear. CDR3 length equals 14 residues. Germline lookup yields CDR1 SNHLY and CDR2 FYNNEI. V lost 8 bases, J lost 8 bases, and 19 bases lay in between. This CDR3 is CASPKATLGDEQFF. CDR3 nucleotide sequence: TGTGCCAGCCCGAAGGCCACCCTAGGCGATGAGCAGTTCTTC.

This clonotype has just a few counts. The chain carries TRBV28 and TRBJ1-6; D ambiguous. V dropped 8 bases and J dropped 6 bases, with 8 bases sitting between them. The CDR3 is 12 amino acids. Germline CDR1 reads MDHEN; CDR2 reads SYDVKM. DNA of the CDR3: TGTGCCAGCCGATACACTAATTCACCCCTCCACTTT. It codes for CASRYTNSPLHF.

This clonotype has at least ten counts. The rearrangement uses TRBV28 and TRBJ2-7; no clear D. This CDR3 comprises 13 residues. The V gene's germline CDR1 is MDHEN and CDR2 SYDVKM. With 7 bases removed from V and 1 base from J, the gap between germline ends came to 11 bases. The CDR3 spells CASTLGLSYEQYF. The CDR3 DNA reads TGTGCCAGCACCCTCGGGCTTTCCTACGAGCAGTACTTC.